This T cell receptor beta chain stems from a study of T-cell memory formation after mild COVID-19. CDR1 is ENHRY and CDR2 is SYGVKD in the germline V gene. Trimming took 10 bases from V and 4 from J, leaving 17 bases between them. This CDR3 spans 14 amino acids. Each CDR3 protein is one row after TCRdb ran MiXCR on the 5' RACE reads. The top ten clones hold 12% of a sample with 430,000 or so distinct CDR3 sequences, roughly 25% of them seen once. V and J are TRBV10-3 and TRBJ2-1, with D maybe TRBD2 (6 bases). Sequenced sample: PBMCs or a T cell subset sorted from them (not recorded which). This sequence originates from an adult woman who had mild COVID-19 (a few samples of this study predate the infection). Cell type and time point are not known. This chain's CDR3 is CATNHGGSYNEQFF. CDR3 DNA sequence: TGTGCCACCAACCACGGGGGTTCGTACAATGAGCAGTTCTTC.